This T cell receptor beta chain was observed in a study of beta chain features in type 1 diabetes. Germline-derived CDR1 and CDR2 are SQVTM and ANQGSEA. Unmatched junction bases numbered 9, after V lost 5 bases and J lost 5 bases. The length of the CDR3 is 14 residues. Every bit of the isolated RNA underwent reverse transcription, so sequencing read expressed TCRB transcripts. The repertoire was sequenced with immunoSEQ multiplex PCR; TCRdb's copy has only in-frame clones and lacks some. The sample holds 70,000 to 90,000 clones, approximately 32% seen once. Points from the study as a whole: For type 1 diabetes patients, VDJ junctions showed fewer insertions and more deletions.

This clone has only a few counts. The antigen remains unidentified. V usage is TRBV29-1 and J usage is TRBJ2-5; 9 positions match TRBD2. Sequenced sample: stem cell memory CD4+ T cells from blood. The receptor was isolated from a woman younger than 35 in good health. The CDR3 nucleotides read TGCAGCGTTAGGGATAGCGGGGGAAGTGAGACCCAGTACTTC. Translated: CSVRDSGGSETQYF.